Listed below are T cell receptor beta chains from one sample, sequenced in a study of glioma-infiltrating T cells. TCRdb used MiXCR to reprocess the multiplex PCR reads, holding one entry per CDR3 protein. This sample yields over 100,000 distinct CDR3 sequences, of which less than 30% are seen a single time; under 45% belongs to the top ten. The sample was glioma tissue, nonneoplastic brain tissue, or PBMCs (not recorded which). The receptor set was obtained from a human donor with low-grade glioma or glioblastoma, undergoing nonglioma brain surgery, or in good health (not recorded which). The CDR3 runs from the conserved cysteine through the conserved F or W. The D gene is left open where the match is weak. Only some rows state a clone size, as once, few, many or a class for expanded clones.

V	J	size	D	DNA	CDR3
TRBV24-1	TRBJ2-7	many	TRBD1	TGTGCCACCAGGCGGACAGGGTTCCACGAGCAGTACTTC	CATRRTGFHEQYF
TRBV20-1	TRBJ2-5	many	.	TGCAGTGCTAGAGTCCGCAGGGCGGTTGAGACCCAGTACTTC	CSARVRRAVETQYF
TRBV28	TRBJ2-2	many	.	TGTGCCAGCACCCGGTGGGGAATCGGGGAGCTGTTTTTT	CASTRWGIGELFF
TRBV2	TRBJ2-3	many	.	TGTGCCAGCAATCCCATGGGGGGCACAGATACGCAGTATTTT	CASNPMGGTDTQYF
TRBV7-6	TRBJ2-7	many	TRBD1	TGTGCCAGCAGCTTATCGGGACAGGGATTGGACGAGCAGTACTTC	CASSLSGQGLDEQYF
TRBV7-9	TRBJ1-4	many	.	TGTGCCAGCAGCCCGCAAACCCGGGAAAAACTGTTTTTT	CASSPQTREKLFF
TRBV5-1	TRBJ1-1	many	.	TGCGCCAGCAGTTACGGAGCGGGACTCGTGAACACTGAAGCTTTCTTT	CASSYGAGLVNTEAFF
TRBV4-1	TRBJ1-1	many	.	TGCGCCAGCAGCCCTGGTGACACCCCCTACACTGAAGCTTTCTTT	CASSPGDTPYTEAFF
TRBV5-1	TRBJ1-1	.	.	TGCGCCAGCAGCCTAGAGCAGACGAACACTGAAGCTTTCTTT	CASSLEQTNTEAFF
TRBV20-1	TRBJ1-1	many	.	TGCAGTGCTAGAGATTTCCTAGACAGCTTGAACACTGAAGCTTTCTTT	CSARDFLDSLNTEAFF
TRBV19	TRBJ2-7	few	TRBD2	TGTGCCAGTAGTACCAAGACTAGCGGGAAATACGAGCAGTACTTC	CASSTKTSGKYEQYF
TRBV7-2	TRBJ2-1	many	TRBD1	TGTGCCAGCAGGGGGGCGGACAGGGGGTACAATGAGCAGTTCTTC	CASRGADRGYNEQFF
TRBV28	TRBJ2-6	many	.	TGTGCCAGCAGTTTACGGTTTGGGAGCTCTGGGGCCAACGTCCTGACTTTC	CASSLRFGSSGANVLTF
TRBV6-2/TRBV6-3	TRBJ2-7	many	TRBD2	TGTGCCAGCAGTTATCTTCTAGCGGGATCCTACGAGCAGTACTTC	CASSYLLAGSYEQYF
TRBV7-3	TRBJ1-6	few	.	TGTGTCAGCAGCTTAGCTCAGGATTCACCCCTCCACTTT	CVSSLAQDSPLHF
TRBV3-1	TRBJ2-7	many	.	TGTGCCAGCAGCCAAGAGGGGCCTTCTTACGAGCAGTACTTC	CASSQEGPSYEQYF
TRBV11-2	TRBJ2-3	many	TRBD2	TGTGCCAGCAGCTTCCTTAGCGGGAGGGCCAGAGATACGCAGTATTTT	CASSFLSGRARDTQYF
TRBV7-2	TRBJ2-1	many	TRBD2	TGTGCCAGCAGCTTAGAATTAGGGGCGGGACTAGCTAACAATGAGCAGTTCTTC	CASSLELGAGLANNEQFF
TRBV6-1	TRBJ1-1	many	TRBD1	TGTGCCAGCAGTTCAGGGGGTGGCACTGAAGCTTTCTTT	CASSSGGGTEAFF
TRBV13	TRBJ1-6	.	TRBD1	TGTGCCAGCAGCTTAGGTCGGACAGGGACGGCTTTTTATAATTCACTCCTCCACTTT	CASSLGRTGTAFYNSLLHF
TRBV2	TRBJ2-7	many	.	TGTGCCAGCAACAGTCAGGGAATCGAGCAGTACTTC	CASNSQGIEQYF
TRBV7-9	TRBJ1-3	many	TRBD1	TGTGCCAGCAGGTGGATAGGGGGCGATTCTGGAAACACCATATATTTT	CASRWIGGDSGNTIYF
TRBV6-1	TRBJ2-7	.	.	TGCGCCAGCGGCCCCTATATCTCCTACGAGCAGTACTTC	CASGPYISYEQYF
TRBV20-1	TRBJ2-1	.	TRBD2	TGCAGTGATCGTTTAGCGGGAGTTGGGATCAATGAGCGGTTCTTC	CSDRLAGVGINERFF
TRBV7-9	TRBJ2-2	.	.	TGTGCCAGCAGCTTAGCCCGCGGGACAGACACCGGGGAGCTGTTTTTT	CASSLARGTDTGELFF
TRBV5-5	TRBJ2-5	.	TRBD1	TGTGCCAGCAGCCGAGGACAGGGGGAAGAGACCCAGTACTTC	CASSRGQGEETQYF
TRBV4-3	TRBJ2-7	.	.	TGCGCCAGCAGCCAAGATGAACGCTACGAGCAGTACTTC	CASSQDERYEQYF
TRBV5-1	TRBJ1-4	.	TRBD1	TGCGCCAGCAGCCGAGGACAGGGCGAAAAACTGTTTTTT	CASSRGQGEKLFF
TRBV2	TRBJ1-1	.	TRBD1	TGTGCCAGCAGGGACAGGGTGATGAACACTGAAGCTTTCTTT	CASRDRVMNTEAFF